This T cell receptor beta chain was identified during a study of blood T cell repertoires in COVID-19. Overall study: Italy, Spain and the United States were the sources of the convalescent and acute COVID-19 samples. Sources were T cells, B-cell-depleted T cells, or PBMCs; the material itself was cDNA or gDNA.

In the authors' methods: For nucleated cells, counts were estimated from reference gene primer amplification. This table comes from immunoSEQ multiplex PCR, and its TCRdb copy is limited to in-frame clones, with some not included. V, J and clone size are those of that table, while D and trimming were read from the DNA. The table lists some 88,000 clones, approximately 87% of them singletons, with about 15% in the top ten. The clonotype comes from a woman in her 70s with acute or convalescent COVID-19. Material: peripheral blood.

DNA of the CDR3: TGTGCCTGGAGTGTCAGGGTCTCTGGAAACACCATATATTTT. Its protein is CAWSVRVSGNTIYF. The rearrangement joins TRBV30 to TRBJ1-3; D is perhaps TRBD1 (5 bases). The germline V gene encodes CDR1 GTSNPN and CDR2 SVGIG (reference sequence). CDR3 length equals 14 residues. Trimming left V 0 bases short and J 0 bases short, with 6 bases between.